What follows are 32 T cell receptor beta chains derived from one specimen sequenced in a study of low-dose radiotherapy and immunotherapy resistance in tumors. TRAV and TRBV primers primed cDNA for both TCRalpha and TCRbeta. TCR amplification ran 20 PCR cycles using constant-region and V-primer adapter primers. TCRdb passed the reads through MiXCR, listing each CDR3 protein once. The table shows tens of thousands of distinct CDR3 sequences, with 20% to 25% occurring only once. Sample time point: after trial treatment. Stated treatment: LDRT plus nivolumab, ipilimumab, low-dose cyclophosphamide and aspirin (RACIN trial). The source was PBMCs, collected after low-dose radiotherapy plus immunotherapy. These receptors originate from a female donor with ovarian cancer.

This clonotype was counted at least ten times. V and J are TRBV29-1 and TRBJ2-7, with 9 bases aligning to TRBD1. Germline-derived CDR1 and CDR2 are SQVTM and ANQGSEA. The junction had 6 bases not matched to a gene; V was cut back by 4 bases and J by 2 bases. This CDR3 contains 14 residues. The CDR3 sequence: CSVVGQGLAYEQYF. The CDR3 coding sequence is TGCAGCGTTGTGGGACAGGGCCTAGCCTACGAGCAGTACTTC.

V is TRBV27 and J is TRBJ2-3; 14 positions agree with TRBD2. Germline V gene data show CDR1 as MNHEY and CDR2 as SMNVEV (reference sequence). V lost 4 bases and J lost 1; bases outside the gene matches: 7. The CDR3 runs 18 residues. For the CDR3, the DNA is TGTGCCAGCAGTTCGGGACTAGCGGGGGTCCCAGGCACAGATACGCAGTATTTT. Amino acids: CASSSGLAGVPGTDTQYF.

This clonotype was observed a handful of times. The chain employs TRBV23-1 and TRBJ1-5; 7 positions agree with TRBD1. TRBV23-1 is labeled an ORF, and its function is uncertain. Trimming at V came to 3 bases and at J to 5 bases, leaving 10 bases not matched to a gene. There are 16 residues in the CDR3. CDR3 nucleotide sequence: TGCGCCAGCAGTCAGAAAACAGGGGACTTCGATCAGCCCCAGCATTTT. Translating it yields CASSQKTGDFDQPQHF.

The gene calls are TRBV28 and TRBJ2-1; 13 positions agree with TRBD2. The J call is uncertain, as TRBJ2-7 better fits the DNA end. The CDR3 covers 14 residues. The germline V gene encodes CDR1 MDHEN and CDR2 SYDVKM. CDR3 sequence (DNA): TGTGCCAGCACCTGGACTAGCGGGGGCTACGAGCAGTACTTC. Translating gives CASTWTSGGYEQYF.

This clonotype was seen at least ten times. The V call is TRBV5-1, the J call TRBJ1-6; tentative D call: TRBD1 (5 bases). This CDR3 spans 13 amino acids. Germline loops: CDR1 SGHRS, CDR2 YFSETQ. The V and J ends lost 0 bases and 11 bases respectively, with 9 bases between them. The CDR3 bases are TGCGCCAGCAGCTTGGAGGGGAGTCCACCCCTCCACTTT. Translating gives CASSLEGSPPLHF.

This clonotype has a count of ten or more. In DNA form, the CDR3 reads TGTGCCAGCGGCAACACCCCACCGCCCGGGGAGCTGTTTTTT. Amino acid sequence: CASGNTPPPGELFF. The genes are TRBV7-3 and TRBJ2-2; D remains ambiguous. CDR1 and CDR2 (germline): SGHTA, FQGTGA. The CDR3 runs to 14 residues. V was cut by 8 bases and J by 6 bases, with 16 bases left in between.

This clonotype was recorded many times. This sequence joins TRBV2 and TRBJ1-3; D unresolved. Germline V gene data show CDR1 as SNHLY and CDR2 as FYNNEI. Trimming took off 5 bases at V and 8 bases at J, with 7 bases between the two ends. The CDR3 is 11 amino acids. The CDR3 loop reads CASSTGDTIYF. In DNA, the CDR3 is TGTGCCAGCAGTACGGGAGACACCATATATTTT.

The rearrangement joins TRBV6-2 or TRBV6-3 to TRBJ2-2, with a possible D match to TRBD2 (5 bases). V lost 4 bases to trimming and J lost 1 base, with 10 bases between them. CDR3 length: 15 residues. CDR1 is MNHEY, CDR2 SVGEGT, per germline. The CDR3 coding sequence is TGTGCCAGCAGTTCCTTCGGGGTGAACACCGGGGAGCTGTTTTTT. Translated: CASSSFGVNTGELFF.

The chain has TRBV7-9 and TRBJ2-1; maybe TRBD2 (6 bases). CDR3 length: 19 residues. Germline values: CDR1 SEHNR, CDR2 FQNEAQ (reference sequence). V was shortened by 0 bases and J by 10 bases, with 28 bases between the two germline ends. Here the CDR3 reads CASSLAPGLLLLDTGEQFF. The CDR3 region has the DNA TGTGCCAGCAGCTTAGCCCCGGGACTCCTTCTGCTGGACACGGGAGAGCAGTTCTTC.

This clonotype was seen many times. V gene TRBV5-1 combines with J gene TRBJ2-7, with D possibly being TRBD1 (7 bases). Germline V CDR1 and CDR2: SGHRS, YFSETQ. Trimming removed 0 bases at V and 6 bases at J, with 13 bases between. CDR3 length: 14 amino acids. CDR3 amino acids: CASSLARGAREQYF. CDR3 nucleotide sequence: TGCGCCAGCAGCTTGGCCAGGGGGGCACGCGAGCAGTACTTC. The full variable domain, in which reference TRBV5-1 and TRBJ2-7 provide the parts outside the CDR3, is KAGVTQTPRYLIKTRGQQVTLSCSPISGHRSVSWYQQTPGQGLQFLFEYFSETQRNKGNFPGRFSGRQFSNSRSEMNVSTLELGDSALYLCASSLARGAREQYFGPGTRLTVT.

This clonotype showed up just a few times. This chain connects TRBV24-1 to TRBJ2-2, with D perhaps being TRBD1 or TRBD2 (5 bases each). The CDR3 sequence is 12 residues long. V was trimmed by 3 bases and J by 7 bases, leaving 5 bases between them. Germline-derived CDR1 and CDR2 are KGHDR and SFDVKD. The CDR3 reads CATSDGGGELFF. In DNA form, the CDR3 reads TGTGCCACCAGTGATGGGGGCGGGGAGCTGTTTTTT.

J is TRBJ2-1 and V is TRBV21-1; the table calls TRBD2, which could not be checked here. TRBV21-1 is a recognized pseudogene. The length of the CDR3 is 18 residues. The CDR3 DNA reads TGTGCCAGCAGCAACCGGCGGGTGAGGATAGCGGGAGGCAATGAGCAGTTCTTC. Amino acid sequence: CASSNRRVRIAGGNEQFF.

The table lists this clonotype with many counts. V and J are TRBV3-1 and TRBJ1-2; D might be TRBD1 (5 bases). The germline gives CDR1 LGHDT, CDR2 YNNKEL (reference sequence). The V and J ends lost 3 bases and 5 bases respectively, with 16 bases between them. This CDR3 is built from 15 residues. In DNA form, the CDR3 reads TGTGCCAGCAGCCAGAGAGAGGGGCCGCTATATGGCTACACCTTC. Translated, it gives CASSQREGPLYGYTF.

At least ten counts were recorded for this clonotype. The CDR3 here is CASSVDSYYEQYF. The CDR3 DNA follows: TGCGCCAGCAGCGTTGACAGCTACTACGAGCAGTACTTC. The chain couples TRBV5-1 to TRBJ2-7; a possible D gene is TRBD1 (5 bases). Germline V gene sequence: CDR1 SGHRS, CDR2 YFSETQ. V lost 4 bases and J lost 3, with 11 bases in between. There are 13 residues in the CDR3.

This clonotype was picked up many times. The rearrangement links TRBV28 to TRBJ1-5; D is possibly TRBD1 (6 bases). The CDR3 has 15 amino acids. CDR1 and CDR2 from the germline V gene are MDHEN and SYDVKM. V gave up 7 bases and J gave up 2 bases, with 15 bases separating them. The DNA for the CDR3 is TGTGCCAGCACCTGGGGAGGGGGAGGCAATCAGCCCCAGCATTTT. Amino acids: CASTWGGGGNQPQHF.

This clonotype has a count of ten or more. This chain connects TRBV4-1 to TRBJ2-2; D possibly matches TRBD1 or TRBD2 (6 bases each). The V and J ends lost 0 bases and 8 bases respectively, with 19 bases between them. The CDR3 totals 17 residues. Per the germline V gene, CDR1 is MGHRA and CDR2 is YSYEKL. CDR3 DNA: TGCGCCAGCAGCCAAGATCCGGAACCGGGGGCTCCGGGGGAGCTGTTTTTT. Protein sequence: CASSQDPEPGAPGELFF.

There are many counts of this clonotype. This sequence joins TRBV19 and TRBJ2-2; perhaps TRBD2 as D (6 bases). Germline V lookup: CDR1 LNHDA, CDR2 SQIVND (reference sequence). With 6 bases removed from V and 2 bases from J, the gap between germline ends came to 16 bases. CDR3 size: 16 residues. The CDR3: CASSLRDFLNTGELFF. The CDR3 nucleotides read TGTGCCAGTAGCCTCCGGGACTTCCTTAACACCGGGGAGCTGTTTTTT.

The table lists this clonotype with many counts. The chain has TRBV20-1 and TRBJ2-7, with D unresolved. The CDR3 totals 12 residues. Germline assignment: CDR1 DFQATT and CDR2 SNEGSKA (reference sequence). The ends were cut back, 2 bases at V and 7 bases at J, with 12 bases in the middle. This chain's CDR3 is CSARTGQSEQYF. CDR3 nucleotides: TGCAGTGCTAGAACGGGTCAGTCGGAGCAGTACTTC.

There are many counts of this clonotype. The chain is built from TRBV7-3 and TRBJ2-2, with D possibly being TRBD1 or TRBD2 (5 bases each). Germline V gene data show CDR1 as SGHTA and CDR2 as FQGTGA. This CDR3 has 15 amino acids. V was pared by 1 base and J by 4 bases, with 10 bases between. The CDR3 nucleotides read TGTGCCAGCAGCTTAATACCAGGGAGCACCGGGGAGCTGTTTTTT. Amino acid sequence: CASSLIPGSTGELFF.

The table lists this clonotype with many counts. CDR3 in amino acids: CSVEVVGLNTEAFF. CDR3 in DNA: TGCAGCGTTGAGGTTGTAGGGCTGAACACTGAAGCTTTCTTT. The chain has TRBV29-1 and TRBJ1-1; no reliable D call. The CDR3 contains 14 residues. V was clipped by 3 bases and J by 0 bases, with 11 bases between them. In germline, CDR1 is SQVTM, CDR2 ANQGSEA.

This clonotype came up a few times. The gene calls are TRBV5-1 and TRBJ1-2; D possibly corresponds to TRBD1 (5 bases). Germline V gene lookup returns CDR1 SGHRS and CDR2 YFSETQ. Trimming took 0 bases from V and 8 from J, leaving 17 bases between them. CDR3 length: 15 residues. The CDR3 nucleotides read TGCGCCAGCAGCTTGGAGGGCAGGGACTTTCACGGCTACACCTTC. Protein sequence: CASSLEGRDFHGYTF.

This clonotype came up many times. This chain joins TRBV29-1 and TRBJ2-3, with 11 positions matching TRBD2. CDR1 is SQVTM and CDR2 is ANQGSEA in the germline V gene. J was trimmed by 5 bases and V by 3 bases; bases with no gene match: 10. The CDR3 is 16 amino acids. The CDR3: CSVEFTSGRGRDTQYF. CDR3 in DNA: TGCAGCGTTGAGTTTACTAGCGGGAGAGGGAGAGATACGCAGTATTTT.

This chain connects TRBV7-2 to TRBJ2-3; 11 bases are a match to TRBD2. The CDR3 runs to 19 residues. Unmatched junction bases numbered 9, after V lost 1 base and J lost 0 bases. Per the germline V gene, CDR1 is SGHTA and CDR2 is FQGNSA. The CDR3 region is CASSLDLAGGPMSTDTQYF. The CDR3 bases are TGTGCCAGCAGCTTAGATTTAGCGGGGGGGCCTATGAGCACAGATACGCAGTATTTT.

This clonotype has at least ten counts. This sequence joins TRBV11-3 and TRBJ2-7; 7 positions match TRBD2. CDR3 length: 14 residues. V gave up 6 bases and J gave up 6 bases; unmatched junction bases: 11. Germline CDR1 reads SGHNT; CDR2 reads YENEEA. For the CDR3, the DNA is TGTGCCAGCAGGTTAACGGGAGGTCTAGGCGAGCAGTACTTC. It translates to CASRLTGGLGEQYF.

The chain has TRBV11-2 and TRBJ2-5, with 8 positions matching TRBD1. The length of the CDR3 is 17 residues. Germline V gene data show CDR1 as SGHAT and CDR2 as FQNNGV. Trimming cost V 0 bases and J 4 bases; bases outside gene matches: 10. This CDR3 is CASSLDKGQGRLETQYF. The CDR3 DNA sequence: TGTGCCAGCAGCTTAGATAAAGGACAGGGAAGGTTAGAGACCCAGTACTTC. Full variable domain (remainder filled in from reference TRBV11-2 and TRBJ2-5): EAGVAQSPRYKIIEKRQSVAFWCNPISGHATLYWYQQILGQGPKLLIQFQNNGVVDDSQLPKDRFSAERLKGVDSTLKIQPAKLEDSAVYLCASSLDKGQGRLETQYFGPGTRLLVL.

This clonotype was recorded many times. The rearrangement links TRBV19 to TRBJ2-3; D might be TRBD1 (6 bases). This CDR3 region has 14 residues. The V gene's germline CDR1 is LNHDA and CDR2 SQIVND (reference sequence). Trimming cost V 1 base and J 9 bases, with 14 bases left between them. The CDR3 sequence: CASSIAPGQQTQYF. The CDR3, as DNA: TGTGCCAGTAGTATAGCCCCCGGACAGCAGACGCAGTATTTT.

This rearrangement joins TRBV5-4 to TRBJ2-3; D assignment may be TRBD1 or TRBD2 (6 bases each). V was trimmed by 5 bases and J by 0 bases, leaving 13 bases between them. Germline V gene lookup returns CDR1 SGHNT and CDR2 YYREEE (reference sequence). The CDR3 loop spans 15 amino acids. CDR3 residues: CASRGGPASTDTQYF. The DNA of the CDR3 is TGTGCCAGCAGGGGGGGCCCGGCTAGCACAGATACGCAGTATTTT.

This clonotype was recorded at least ten times. This chain uses TRBV4-3 with TRBJ2-6; 8 bases fit TRBD2. The trim removed 1 base at V and 0 bases at J, leaving 5 bases unmatched. The CDR3 length is 18 residues. Per germline, CDR1 LGHNA and CDR2 YSLEER. The CDR3 spells CASSQVAGGGSGANVLTF. DNA of the CDR3: TGCGCCAGCAGCCAAGTCGCGGGAGGCGGCTCTGGGGCCAACGTCCTGACTTTC.

This clonotype has ten or more counts. The CDR3 DNA reads TGTGCCAGCAGCTTGGTACCCGGGGGACGGGGGACCGGGGAGCTGTTTTTT. Its protein is CASSLVPGGRGTGELFF. The rearrangement uses TRBV5-5 and TRBJ2-2; perhaps TRBD2 as D (6 bases). The CDR3 runs to 17 residues. In germline, CDR1 is SGHKS, CDR2 YYEKEE (reference sequence). V was shortened by 0 bases and J by 5 bases, with 17 bases between the two germline ends.

In regard to this clonotype: It is unclear where the CDR3 begins or ends on the DNA, so no DNA is shown, and the CDR3 is as TCRdb lists it. The chain is built from TRBV7-9 and TRBJ2-2. The length of the CDR3 is 15 amino acids, counting both ends. Germline V gene data show CDR1 as SEHNR and CDR2 as FQNEAQ (reference sequence). This CDR3 is CASSLGLVELFFFFF.

In the case of this clonotype: A read error is likely here: a far larger clone is one base away. The V call is TRBV24-1, the J call TRBJ2-3; D is possibly TRBD2 (6 bases). This CDR3 has 15 amino acids. Germline V gene lookup returns CDR1 KGHDR and CDR2 SFDVKD. The CDR3 region is CVSSFGGESTDTQYF. The CDR3 DNA follows: TGTGTCAGCAGTTTTGGCGGGGAAAGCACAGATACGCAGTATTTT.

This clonotype was observed at least ten times. The rearrangement uses TRBV13 and TRBJ2-7; 10 bases are a match to TRBD1. This CDR3 is 14 amino acids long. In germline, CDR1 is PRHDT, CDR2 FYEKMQ (reference sequence). Losses at the gene ends were 5 bases for V and 4 bases for J; bases not matched to a gene: 5. This CDR3 is CASSPRDRGYEQYF. The CDR3 DNA reads TGTGCCAGCAGCCCTCGGGACAGGGGATACGAGCAGTACTTC. The variable domain in full, with the rest retrieved from reference TRBV13 and TRBJ2-7, is AAGVIQSPRHLIKEKRETATLKCYPIPRHDTVYWYQQGPGQDPQFLISFYEKMQSDKGSIPDRFSAQQFSDYHSELNMSSLELGDSALYFCASSPRDRGYEQYFGPGTRLTVT.